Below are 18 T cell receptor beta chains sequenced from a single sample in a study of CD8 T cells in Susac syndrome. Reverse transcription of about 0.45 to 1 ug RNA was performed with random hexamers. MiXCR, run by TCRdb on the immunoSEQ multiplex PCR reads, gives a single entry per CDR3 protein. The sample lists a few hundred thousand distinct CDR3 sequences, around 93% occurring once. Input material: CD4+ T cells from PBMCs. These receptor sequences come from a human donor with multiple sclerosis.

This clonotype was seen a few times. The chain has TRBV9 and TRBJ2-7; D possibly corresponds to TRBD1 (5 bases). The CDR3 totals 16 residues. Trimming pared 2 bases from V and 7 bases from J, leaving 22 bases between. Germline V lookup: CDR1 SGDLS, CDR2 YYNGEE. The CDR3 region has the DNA TGTGCCAGCAGCGTGGCAGCATCGACAGTGGTTGTGGAGCAGTACTTC. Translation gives CASSVAASTVVVEQYF.

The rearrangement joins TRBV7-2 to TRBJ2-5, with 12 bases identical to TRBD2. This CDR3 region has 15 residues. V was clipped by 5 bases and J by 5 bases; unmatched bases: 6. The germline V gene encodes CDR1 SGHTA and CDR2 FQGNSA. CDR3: CASSKGLAGRETQYF. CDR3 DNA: TGTGCCAGCAGCAAGGGACTAGCGGGCAGGGAGACCCAGTACTTC.

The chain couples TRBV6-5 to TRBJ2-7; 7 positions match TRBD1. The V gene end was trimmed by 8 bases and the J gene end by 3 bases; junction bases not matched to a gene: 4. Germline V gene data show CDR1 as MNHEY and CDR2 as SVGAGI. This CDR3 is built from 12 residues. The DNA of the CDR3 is TGTGCCAGCCGGGACAGTTACTACGAGCAGTACTTC. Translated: CASRDSYYEQYF.

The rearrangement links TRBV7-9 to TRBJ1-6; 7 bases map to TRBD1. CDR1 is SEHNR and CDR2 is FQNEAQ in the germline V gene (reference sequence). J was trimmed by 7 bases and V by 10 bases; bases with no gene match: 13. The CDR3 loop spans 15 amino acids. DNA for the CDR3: TGTGCCATCGTCTCTTCGGGGACAGACAATTCACCCCTCCACTTT. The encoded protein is CAIVSSGTDNSPLHF.

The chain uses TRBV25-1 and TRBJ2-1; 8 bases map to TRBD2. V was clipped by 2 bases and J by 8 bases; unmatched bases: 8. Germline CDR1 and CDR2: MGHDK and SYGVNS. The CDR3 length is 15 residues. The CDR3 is CASSEDRTSSDEQFF. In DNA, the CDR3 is TGTGCCAGCAGTGAAGATAGGACTAGCAGCGATGAGCAGTTCTTC.

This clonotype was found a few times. The CDR3 sequence is CASSGRDSFDEQFF. The CDR3 coding sequence is TGCGCCAGCAGCGGCCGGGACAGCTTCGATGAGCAGTTCTTC. The V and J genes are TRBV5-1 and TRBJ2-1, with 7 bases that match TRBD1. The ends lost 4 bases at V and 8 bases at J; junction bases unmatched: 9. The germline gives CDR1 SGHRS, CDR2 YFSETQ. The CDR3 has 14 amino acids.

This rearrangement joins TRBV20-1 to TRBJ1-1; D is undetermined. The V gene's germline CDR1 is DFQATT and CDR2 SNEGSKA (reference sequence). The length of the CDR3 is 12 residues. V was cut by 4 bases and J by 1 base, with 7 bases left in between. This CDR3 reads CSAIVKNTEAFF. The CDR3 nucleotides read TGCAGTGCTATTGTCAAGAACACTGAAGCTTTCTTT.

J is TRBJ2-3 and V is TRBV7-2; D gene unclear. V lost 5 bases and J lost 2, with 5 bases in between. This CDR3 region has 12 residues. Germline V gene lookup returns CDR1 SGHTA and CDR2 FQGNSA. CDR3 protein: CASSAFTDTQYF. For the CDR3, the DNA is TGTGCCAGCAGCGCTTTCACAGATACGCAGTATTTT.

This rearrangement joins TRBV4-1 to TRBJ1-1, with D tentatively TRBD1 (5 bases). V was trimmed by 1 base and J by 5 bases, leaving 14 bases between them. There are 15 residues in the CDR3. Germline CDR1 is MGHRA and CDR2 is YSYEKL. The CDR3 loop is CASSQGEGIRTEAFF. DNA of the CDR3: TGCGCCAGCAGCCAAGGTGAGGGGATCCGGACTGAAGCTTTCTTT.

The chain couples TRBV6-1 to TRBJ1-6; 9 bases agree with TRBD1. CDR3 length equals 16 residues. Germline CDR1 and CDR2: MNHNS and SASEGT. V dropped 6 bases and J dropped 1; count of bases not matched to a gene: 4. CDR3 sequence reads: CASSPDRGSYNSPLHF. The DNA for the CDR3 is TGTGCCAGCAGCCCGGACAGGGGTTCCTATAATTCACCCCTCCACTTT.

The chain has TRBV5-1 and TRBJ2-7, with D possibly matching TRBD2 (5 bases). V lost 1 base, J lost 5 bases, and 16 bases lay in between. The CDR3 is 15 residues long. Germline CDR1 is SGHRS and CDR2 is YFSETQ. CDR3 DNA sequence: TGCGCCAGCAGCTTGCAGGACTCCACGTCCCACGAGCAGTACTTC. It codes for CASSLQDSTSHEQYF.

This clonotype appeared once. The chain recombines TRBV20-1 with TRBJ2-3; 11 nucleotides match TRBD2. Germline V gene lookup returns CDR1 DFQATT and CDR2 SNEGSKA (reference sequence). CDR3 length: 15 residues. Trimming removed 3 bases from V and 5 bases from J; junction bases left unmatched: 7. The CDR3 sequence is CSASRVAGGLDTQYF. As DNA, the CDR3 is TGCAGTGCTAGTCGGGTAGCGGGGGGGTTAGATACGCAGTATTTT.

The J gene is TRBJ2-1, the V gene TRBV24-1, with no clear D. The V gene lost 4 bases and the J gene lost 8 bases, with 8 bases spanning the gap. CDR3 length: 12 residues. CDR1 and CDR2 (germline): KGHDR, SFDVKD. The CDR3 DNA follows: TGTGCCACCAGTGACCCTACCGATGAGCAGTTCTTC. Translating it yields CATSDPTDEQFF.

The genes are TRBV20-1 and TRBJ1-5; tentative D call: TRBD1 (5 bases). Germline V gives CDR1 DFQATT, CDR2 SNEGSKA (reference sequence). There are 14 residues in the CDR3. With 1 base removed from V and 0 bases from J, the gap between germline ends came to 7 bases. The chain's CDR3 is CSARGGGSNQPQHF. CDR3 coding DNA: TGCAGTGCTAGAGGGGGGGGTAGCAATCAGCCCCAGCATTTT.

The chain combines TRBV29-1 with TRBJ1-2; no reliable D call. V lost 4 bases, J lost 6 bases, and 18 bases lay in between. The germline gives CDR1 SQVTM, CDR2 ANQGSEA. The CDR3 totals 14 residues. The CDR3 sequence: CSVGGPGGFHGYTF. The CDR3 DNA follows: TGCAGCGTTGGAGGGCCGGGTGGTTTTCATGGCTACACCTTC.

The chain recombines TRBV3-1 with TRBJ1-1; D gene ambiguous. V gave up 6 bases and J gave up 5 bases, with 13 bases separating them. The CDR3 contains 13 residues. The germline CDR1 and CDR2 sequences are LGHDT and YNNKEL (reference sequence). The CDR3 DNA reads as TGTGCCAGCAGTCGGGCGGGGATAACTGAAGCTTTCTTT. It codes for CASSRAGITEAFF.

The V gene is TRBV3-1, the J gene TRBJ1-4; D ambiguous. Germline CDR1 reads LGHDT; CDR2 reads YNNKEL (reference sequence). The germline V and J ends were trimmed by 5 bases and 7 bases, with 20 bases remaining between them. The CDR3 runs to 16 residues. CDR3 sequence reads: CASSTRGYRSGEKLFF. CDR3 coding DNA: TGTGCCAGCAGCACCCGTGGATACCGCAGTGGTGAAAAACTGTTTTTT.

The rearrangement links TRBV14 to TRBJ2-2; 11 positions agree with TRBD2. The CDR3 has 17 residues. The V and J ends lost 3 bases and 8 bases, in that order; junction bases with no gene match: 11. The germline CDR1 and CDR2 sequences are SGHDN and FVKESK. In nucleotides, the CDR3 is TGTGCCAGCAGCCACTCTTCTGTGGGACTAGCGGTGGGGGAGCTGTTTTTT. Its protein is CASSHSSVGLAVGELFF.